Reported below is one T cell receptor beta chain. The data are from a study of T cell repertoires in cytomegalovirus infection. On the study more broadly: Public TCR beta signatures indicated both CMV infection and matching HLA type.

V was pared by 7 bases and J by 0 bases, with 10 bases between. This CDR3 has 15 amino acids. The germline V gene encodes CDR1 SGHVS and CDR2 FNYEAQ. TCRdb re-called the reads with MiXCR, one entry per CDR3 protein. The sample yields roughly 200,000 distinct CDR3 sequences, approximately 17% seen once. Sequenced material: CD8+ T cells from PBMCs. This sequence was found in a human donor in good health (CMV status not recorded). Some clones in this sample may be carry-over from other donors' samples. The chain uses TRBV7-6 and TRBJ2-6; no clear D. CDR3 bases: TGTGCCAGCACCACTTTTGTCTCTGGGGCCAACGTCCTGACTTTC. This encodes CASTTFVSGANVLTF.